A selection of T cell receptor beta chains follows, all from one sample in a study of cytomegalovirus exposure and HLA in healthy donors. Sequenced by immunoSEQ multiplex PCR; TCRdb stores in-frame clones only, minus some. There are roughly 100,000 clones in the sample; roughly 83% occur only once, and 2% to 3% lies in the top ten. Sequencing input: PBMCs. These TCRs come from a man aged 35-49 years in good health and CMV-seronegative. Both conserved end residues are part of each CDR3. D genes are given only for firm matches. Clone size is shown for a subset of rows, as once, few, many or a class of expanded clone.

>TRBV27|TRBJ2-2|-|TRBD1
TGTGCCAGCAGGGAGATCGGGACAGGGGGGACCGGGGAGCTGTTTTTT
CASREIGTGGTGELFF
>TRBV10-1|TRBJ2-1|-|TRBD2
TGCGCCAGCAGTCCGGGGCTAGCGGGGGGGCTGAATGAGCAGTTCTTC
CASSPGLAGGLNEQFF
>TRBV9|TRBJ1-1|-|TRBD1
TGTGCCAGCAGCTTCAATACAGGGGGTCTGTGCACTGAAGCTTTCTTT
CASSFNTGGLCTEAFF
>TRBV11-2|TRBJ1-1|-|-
TGTGCCAGCAGCTTTCTATACTCGCAGGGTGGCGGCACTGAAGCTTTCTTT
CASSFLYSQGGGTEAFF
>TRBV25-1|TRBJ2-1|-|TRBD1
TGTGCCAGCAGTCCCGGGACAGGGGGGCACAATGAGCAGTTCTTC
CASSPGTGGHNEQFF
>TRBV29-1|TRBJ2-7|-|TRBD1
TGCAGCGTTGGTAAAGGGGGCAACGAGCAGTACTTC
CSVGKGGNEQYF
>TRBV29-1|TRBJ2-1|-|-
TGCAGCGTTGAAGATCAGGGCGGCTACAATGAGCAGTTCTTC
CSVEDQGGYNEQFF
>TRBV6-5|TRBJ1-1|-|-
TGTGCCAGCAGTAGGGGGTCTTACACTGAAGCTTTCTTT
CASSRGSYTEAFF
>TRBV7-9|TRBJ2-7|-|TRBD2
TGTTCCAGCAGCCAAAGACAGGATTCACTAGCGGGGGTCTACGAGCAGTACTTC
CSSSQRQDSLAGVYEQYF
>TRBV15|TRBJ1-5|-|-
TGTGCCACCAGCAGAGGCGGGGGGAGCAATCAGCCCCAGCATTTT
CATSRGGGSNQPQHF
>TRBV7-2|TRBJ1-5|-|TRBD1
TGTGCCAGCAGCCAAACAGCAGGGGGAGAGAATCAGCCCCAGCATTTT
CASSQTAGGENQPQHF
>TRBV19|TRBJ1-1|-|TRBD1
TGTGCCAGTAGTGTTCAGGGGGTGAACACTGAAGCTTTCTTT
CASSVQGVNTEAFF
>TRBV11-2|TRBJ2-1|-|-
TGTGCCAGCAGCTTAGACGACAGAATTGATGAGCAGTTCTTC
CASSLDDRIDEQFF
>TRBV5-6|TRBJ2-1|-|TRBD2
TGTGCCAGCAGCTTGTTACTAGCGGGCGGGCCAACGTCCTACAATGAGCAGTTCTTC
CASSLLLAGGPTSYNEQFF
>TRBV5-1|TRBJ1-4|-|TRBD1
TGCGCCAGCAGACCCGGGACAGGGAATGAAAAACTGTTTTTT
CASRPGTGNEKLFF
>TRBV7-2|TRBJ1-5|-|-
TGTGCCAGCAGCTTAGTAGCAGGGGCTCGGCCCCAGCATTTC
CASSLVAGARPQHF
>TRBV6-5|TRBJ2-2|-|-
TGTGCCAGCAGCCGGGGTACCGGGGAGCTGTTTTTT
CASSRGTGELFF
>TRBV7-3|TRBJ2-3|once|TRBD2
TGTGCCAGCAGCTTAAACCCACCGACTAGCGGGAGCACAGATACGCAGTATTTT
CASSLNPPTSGSTDTQYF
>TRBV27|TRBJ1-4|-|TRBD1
TGTGCCAGCAGGTCATTCTACAGGGGATCTACAACTAATGAAAAACTGTTTTTT
CASRSFYRGSTTNEKLFF